These 16 T cell receptor beta chains were sequenced from one sample in a study of CD8+CD57+ T cells in acquired aplastic anemia. Genomic DNA was employed as the template in profiling TCR beta VDJ and CDR3. TCRdb itself ran the reads through MiXCR, one entry per CDR3 protein. The profile shows some 120,000 distinct CDR3 sequences, about half of them singletons. The sequencing sample was made of sorted CD4+, CD8+, or CD8+CD57+ T cells (not recorded which) from PBMCs. The receptors shown here come from a human donor in good health, serving as a control.

This chain joins TRBV19 and TRBJ2-1; D unclear. The CDR3 loop spans 15 amino acids. Per the germline V gene, CDR1 is LNHDA and CDR2 is SQIVND (reference sequence). The V gene lost 5 bases and the J gene lost 0 bases, with 11 bases spanning the gap. The CDR3 reads CASSYEFSSYNEQFF. CDR3 in DNA: TGTGCCAGTAGTTACGAATTTAGCTCCTACAATGAGCAGTTCTTC.

Many counts were recorded for this clonotype. The chain uses TRBV5-1 and TRBJ2-7, with D unclear. The CDR3 covers 13 residues. The V gene's germline CDR1 is SGHRS and CDR2 YFSETQ. V lost 2 bases, J lost 0 bases, and 6 bases lay in between. CDR3 protein: CASSLLGSYEQYF. The CDR3 bases are TGCGCCAGCAGCTTATTGGGCTCCTACGAGCAGTACTTC. Supplemented by reference TRBV5-1 and TRBJ2-7, the full variable domain reads KAGVTQTPRYLIKTRGQQVTLSCSPISGHRSVSWYQQTPGQGLQFLFEYFSETQRNKGNFPGRFSGRQFSNSRSEMNVSTLELGDSALYLCASSLLGSYEQYFGPGTRLTVT.

The chain links TRBV7-9 to TRBJ1-6; 10 positions match TRBD1. The CDR3 totals 15 residues. Germline V gene sequence: CDR1 SEHNR, CDR2 FQNEAQ (reference sequence). Germline trimming cut 1 base from V and 8 bases from J; bases unmatched to any gene: 2. CDR3 in DNA: TGTGCCAGCAGCTTAGGGACAGGGGGGGATTCACCCCTCCACTTT. Amino acids: CASSLGTGGDSPLHF. The whole variable domain, filled in from reference TRBV7-9 and TRBJ1-6, reads DTGVSQNPRHKITKRGQNVTFRCDPISEHNRLYWYRQTLGQGPEFLTYFQNEAQLEKSRLLSDRFSAERPKGSFSTLEIQRTEQGDSAMYLCASSLGTGGDSPLHFGNGTRLTVT.

This clonotype has only a few counts. Given a much more abundant clone one base away, this may be a read error. This chain joins TRBV19 and TRBJ1-5; D is possibly TRBD1 (6 bases). The CDR3 contains 18 residues. Germline V gene data show CDR1 as LNHDA and CDR2 as SQIVND (reference sequence). CDR3 nucleotide sequence: TGTGCCGGTAGTTCAGCCCCCATCCAGGGGTTTGGCAATCAGCCCCAGCATTTT. As protein: CAGSSAPIQGFGNQPQHF.

In its sample, this clonotype was seen many times. V is TRBV2 and J is TRBJ2-7; TRBD1 aligns across 9 bases. Germline values: CDR1 SNHLY, CDR2 FYNNEI. The CDR3 loop spans 15 amino acids. V dropped 7 bases and J dropped 0; count of bases not matched to a gene: 7. CDR3 bases: TGTGCCAGCAACATTATGACAGGGGGCTCCTACGAGCAGTACTTC. It yields the protein CASNIMTGGSYEQYF.

This clonotype appeared many times. Germline and junction disagree at one end, which may indicate a read error. The V gene is TRBV6-5, the J gene TRBJ1-1, with a possible D match to TRBD1 (6 bases). The length of the CDR3 is 17 residues. In germline, CDR1 is MNHEY, CDR2 SVGAGI. The CDR3 loop is CASSSSTPDRSNAEAFF. The DNA for the CDR3 is TGTGCCAGCAGTTCATCGACACCCGACAGGTCGAACGCTGAAGCTTTCTTT.

The chain links TRBV24-1 to TRBJ1-1; 8 bases are a match to TRBD1. Trimming at V came to 6 bases and at J to 5 bases, leaving 7 bases not matched to a gene. Germline CDR1 reads KGHDR; CDR2 reads SFDVKD. The CDR3 runs to 14 residues. The CDR3 DNA follows: TGTGCCACCAGTACTACAGGGGGAAAGACTGAAGCTTTCTTT. The encoded protein is CATSTTGGKTEAFF.

This chain uses TRBV20-1 with TRBJ2-7; TRBD2 agrees at 12 bases. The CDR3 runs to 13 residues. J gave up 3 bases and V 6 bases, and 3 bases lay outside the gene matches. Germline values: CDR1 DFQATT, CDR2 SNEGSKA (reference sequence). CDR3 in DNA: TGCAGTGCCAGGACTAGCGGGAACTACGAGCAGTACTTC. Protein sequence: CSARTSGNYEQYF.

This clonotype has a count of ten or more. The rearrangement links TRBV6-2 or TRBV6-3 to TRBJ2-3; D is undetermined. CDR1 MNHEY and CDR2 SVGEGT come from the germline V gene. Trimming removed 7 bases from V and 2 bases from J, with 7 bases in between. The CDR3 runs 12 residues. For the CDR3, the DNA is TGTGCCAGCACTTCCGCCACAGATACGCAGTATTTT. It yields the protein CASTSATDTQYF.

This clonotype came up a few times. The CDR3 DNA sequence: TGTGCCAGCAGTCTTTGGGACAACACTGAAGCTTTCTTT. Translating it yields CASSLWDNTEAFF. The chain is built from TRBV12-3 or TRBV12-4 and TRBJ1-1; tentative D call: TRBD1 (5 bases). V was trimmed by 5 bases and J by 2 bases, leaving 9 bases between them. This CDR3 contains 13 residues.

Regarding this clonotype: A read error may account for a junction end that differs from germline. The rearrangement links TRBV30 to TRBJ2-1; the match to TRBD2 covers 11 bases. There are 17 residues in the CDR3. The germline V gene encodes CDR1 GTSNPN and CDR2 SVGIG (reference sequence). The CDR3 is CAYTPLGVAGGYNGQFF. In nucleotides, the CDR3 is TGTGCCTACACACCACTCGGGGTAGCGGGGGGGTACAATGGGCAGTTCTTC.

This sequence joins TRBV20-1 and TRBJ2-7; the D gene is possibly TRBD1 (5 bases). The CDR3 consists of 12 residues. The germline CDR1 and CDR2 sequences are DFQATT and SNEGSKA (reference sequence). V was shortened by 3 bases and J by 0 bases, with 6 bases between the two germline ends. The CDR3 nucleotides read TGCAGTGCTAGGACAGCCTCCTACGAGCAGTACTTC. This sequence encodes CSARTASYEQYF.

The J gene is TRBJ2-1, the V gene TRBV19; D is perhaps TRBD1 (5 bases). Germline CDR1 and CDR2: LNHDA and SQIVND (reference sequence). This CDR3 spans 11 amino acids. V lost 6 bases and J 9 bases, leaving 9 bases between the germline ends. DNA for the CDR3: TGTGCCAGTAGAGACAGTTTTGAGCAGTTCTTC. Translating gives CASRDSFEQFF.

The chain couples TRBV9 to TRBJ1-1; no firm D call. Trimming cost V 4 bases and J 6 bases, with 10 bases left between them. The CDR3 loop spans 12 amino acids. Germline values: CDR1 SGDLS, CDR2 YYNGEE. This CDR3 reads CASSTPTSEAFF. CDR3 nucleotide sequence: TGTGCCAGCAGCACGCCCACGTCTGAAGCTTTCTTT.

About this clonotype: Being one base from a much bigger clone, this may be a read error. J is TRBJ2-1 and V is TRBV11-1; 7 bases fit TRBD1. The CDR3 contains 20 residues. Germline CDR1 is SGHAT and CDR2 is FQDESV (reference sequence). CDR3: CASSLVYSPTAGTVYNEQLF. CDR3 DNA sequence: TGTGCCAGCAGCTTAGTTTATTCACCTACTGCCGGGACAGTTTACAATGAGCAGCTCTTC.

This clonotype was detected many times. V is TRBV20-1 and J is TRBJ2-4; D ambiguous. CDR1 is DFQATT and CDR2 is SNEGSKA in the germline V gene (reference sequence). The CDR3 loop spans 15 amino acids. V was clipped by 6 bases and J by 1 base, with 16 bases between them. The CDR3 sequence is CSASSHLSAKNIQYF. In nucleotides, the CDR3 is TGCAGTGCCTCGTCCCATCTTTCGGCCAAAAACATTCAGTACTTC.